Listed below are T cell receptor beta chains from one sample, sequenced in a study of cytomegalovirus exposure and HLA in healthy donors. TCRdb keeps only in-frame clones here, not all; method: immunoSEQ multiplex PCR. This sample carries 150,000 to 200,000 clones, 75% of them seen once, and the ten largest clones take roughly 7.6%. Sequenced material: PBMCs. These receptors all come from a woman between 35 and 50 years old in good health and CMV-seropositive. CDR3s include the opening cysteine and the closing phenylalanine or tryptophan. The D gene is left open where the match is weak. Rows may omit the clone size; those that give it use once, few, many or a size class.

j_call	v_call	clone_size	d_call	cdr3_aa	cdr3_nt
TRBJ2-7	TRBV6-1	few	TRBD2	CASRQRESYEQYF	TGTGCCAGCAGACAGCGGGAGAGCTACGAGCAGTACTTC
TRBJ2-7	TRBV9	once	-	CASSVNPTSSYEQYF	TGTGCCAGCAGCGTAAACCCTACTAGTTCCTACGAGCAGTACTTC
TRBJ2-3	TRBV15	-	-	CATSRDDGTGVVDTQYF	TGTGCCACCAGCAGAGATGATGGAACGGGAGTGGTAGATACGCAGTATTTT
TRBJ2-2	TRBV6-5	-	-	CASRLDWVSGELFF	TGTGCCAGCAGACTCGACTGGGTGTCCGGGGAGCTGTTTTTT
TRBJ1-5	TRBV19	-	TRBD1	CASSITGTGAQPQHF	TGTGCCAGTAGTATAACCGGGACAGGGGCTCAGCCCCAGCATTTT
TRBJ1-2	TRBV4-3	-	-	CASSQAAGSYGYTF	TGCGCCAGCAGCCAAGCCGCGGGGAGCTATGGCTACACCTTC
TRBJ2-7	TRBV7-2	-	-	CASSLGSRENSYEQYF	TGTGCCAGCAGCTTAGGGAGTCGCGAGAACTCCTACGAGCAGTACTTC
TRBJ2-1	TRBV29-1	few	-	CSVGSRRYNEQFF	TGCAGCGTTGGCTCCCGGCGGTACAATGAGCAGTTCTTC
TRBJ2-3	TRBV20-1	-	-	CSAVTRGSQYF	TGCAGTGCTGTTACTAGAGGTTCGCAGTATTTT
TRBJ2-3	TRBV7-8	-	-	CASSPYTDTQYF	TGTGCCAGCAGCCCCTACACAGATACGCAGTATTTT
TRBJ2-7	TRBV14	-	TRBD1	CASSQMGQYYEQYF	TGTGCCAGCAGCCAAATGGGACAGTACTACGAGCAGTACTTC
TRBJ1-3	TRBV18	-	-	CASSPPGNWDTIYF	TGTGCCAGCTCACCACCCGGGAATTGGGACACCATATATTTT
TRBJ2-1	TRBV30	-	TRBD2	CALAGTTYNEQFF	TGTGCCTTAGCGGGAACTACCTACAATGAGCAGTTCTTC
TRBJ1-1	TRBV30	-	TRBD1	CASFLDRLKAEAFF	TGTGCCTCTTTCCTGGACAGGCTGAAAGCTGAAGCTTTCTTT
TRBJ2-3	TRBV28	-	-	CASRIKGGGTDTQYF	TGTGCCAGCAGGATAAAAGGGGGGGGGACAGATACGCAGTATTTT
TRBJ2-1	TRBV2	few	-	CASSFEGFNNEQFF	TGTGCCAGCAGTTTCGAGGGCTTCAACAATGAGCAGTTCTTC
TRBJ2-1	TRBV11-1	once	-	CASSLGRRELRAYEQFF	TGTGCCAGCAGCTTAGGCCGCAGGGAACTTCGCGCATATGAGCAGTTCTTC
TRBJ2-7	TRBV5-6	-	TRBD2	CASSFGLAATYEQYF	TGTGCCAGCAGCTTTGGACTAGCGGCTACCTACGAGCAGTACTTC
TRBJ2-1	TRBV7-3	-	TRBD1	CASSSRTGNNEQFF	TGTGCCAGCAGCTCCAGGACAGGGAACAATGAGCAGTTCTTC
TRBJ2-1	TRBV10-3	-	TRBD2	CAISDLVGQGTSGSFNEQFF	TGTGCCATCAGTGATTTGGTTGGACAGGGGACTAGCGGGAGCTTTAATGAGCAGTTCTTC
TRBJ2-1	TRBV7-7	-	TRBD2	CASSLAGDYNEQFF	TGTGCTAGCAGCTTAGCGGGAGACTACAATGAGCAGTTCTTC
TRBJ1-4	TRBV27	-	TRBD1	CASSRNGQGIEKLFF	TGTGCCAGTAGTCGCAATGGACAGGGGATAGAAAAACTGTTTTTT
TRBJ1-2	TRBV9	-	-	CASSVGGGLAGGYGYGYTF	TGTGCCAGCAGCGTCGGGGGAGGACTAGCGGGAGGGTACGGCTATGGCTACACCTTC
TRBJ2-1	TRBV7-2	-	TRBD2	CASSARGGPYNEQFF	TGTGCCAGCAGCGCCCGGGGGGGTCCCTACAATGAGCAGTTCTTC
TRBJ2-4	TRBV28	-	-	CASSLHSSPSGAQYF	TGTGCCAGCAGTTTACACTCCTCGCCCTCGGGTGCTCAGTACTTC
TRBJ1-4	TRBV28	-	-	CASSLQGSGEKLFF	TGTGCCAGCAGTCTGCAGGGAAGTGGAGAAAAACTGTTTTTT
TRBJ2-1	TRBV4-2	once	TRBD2	CASSPSGGLAGNEQFF	TGTGCCAGCAGCCCCAGCGGGGGACTAGCGGGTAATGAGCAGTTCTTC
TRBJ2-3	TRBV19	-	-	CASSISGPPSTDTQYF	TGTGCCAGTAGTATAAGTGGGCCCCCTAGCACAGATACGCAGTATTTT
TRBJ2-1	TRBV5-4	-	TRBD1	CASSYDRGDEQFF	TGTGCCAGCAGCTACGACAGGGGGGATGAGCAGTTCTTC
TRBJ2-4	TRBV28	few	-	CASTRAGIQARNIQYF	TGTGCCAGCACCCGGGCAGGGATACAAGCGAGGAACATTCAGTACTTC
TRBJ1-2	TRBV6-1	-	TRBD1	CASAGLLGTGGF	TGTGCCAGCGCGGGGCTACTGGGGACAGGGGGCTTT
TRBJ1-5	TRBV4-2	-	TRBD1	CASSQDPGQGEPQHF	TGTGCCAGCAGCCAAGATCCGGGACAGGGCGAGCCCCAGCATTTT
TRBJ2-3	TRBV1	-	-	CTSSQDKCRCGRDTDTQYF	TGCACCAGCAGCCAAGATAAATGCCGCTGCGGGAGGGATACAGATACGCAGTATTTT
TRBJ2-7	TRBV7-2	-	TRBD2	CASSLNVLAGDEQYF	TGTGCCAGCAGCCTCAACGTCCTAGCGGGAGACGAGCAGTACTTC
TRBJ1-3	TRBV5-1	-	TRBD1	CASSTTGAPGNTIYF	TGCGCCAGCAGCACCACAGGGGCGCCCGGAAACACCATATATTTT
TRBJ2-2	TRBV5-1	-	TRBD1	CASSPGQGNTGELFF	TGCGCCAGCAGCCCGGGACAGGGAAACACCGGGGAGCTGTTTTTT
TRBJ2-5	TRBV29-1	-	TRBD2	CSVEREGSGTQYF	TGCAGCGTTGAACGGGAGGGGTCGGGGACCCAGTACTTC
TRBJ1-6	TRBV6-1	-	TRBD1	CASSERQGRSPLHF	TGTGCCAGCAGTGAAAGACAGGGACGATCACCCCTCCACTTT
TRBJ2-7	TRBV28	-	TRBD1	CASRAGTGDQQQYF	TGTGCCAGCAGAGCCGGGACAGGGGACCAGCAGCAGTACTTC
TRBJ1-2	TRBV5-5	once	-	CASSLGLGYTF	TGTGCCAGCAGCTTGGGTTTAGGCTACACCTTC
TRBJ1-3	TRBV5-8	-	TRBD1	CASSRDRVFSRNTIYF	TGTGCCAGCAGCCGGGACAGGGTGTTCTCGAGAAACACCATATATTTT
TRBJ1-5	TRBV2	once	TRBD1	CASSNRDRGNQPQHF	TGTGCCAGCAGTAACCGGGACAGGGGTAATCAGCCCCAGCATTTT
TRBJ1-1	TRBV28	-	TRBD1	CASSETGGLTNTEAFF	TGTGCCAGCAGTGAGACAGGGGGCCTAACCAACACTGAAGCTTTCTTT
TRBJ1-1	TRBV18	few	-	CASSPLGNTEAFF	TGTGCCAGCTCACCACTCGGGAACACTGAAGCTTTCTTT
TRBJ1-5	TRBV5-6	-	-	CASRSQGSNQPQHF	TGTGCCAGCAGGAGCCAGGGGAGCAATCAGCCCCAGCATTTT
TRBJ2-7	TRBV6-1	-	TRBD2	CASRRGTSGSYEQYF	TGTGCCAGCAGGCGAGGGACTAGCGGGAGCTACGAGCAGTACTTC
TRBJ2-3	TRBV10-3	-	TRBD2	CAISEEIAGGRTDTQYF	TGTGCCATCAGTGAGGAAATAGCGGGGGGGCGCACAGATACGCAGTATTTT
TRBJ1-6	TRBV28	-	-	CASSFQFTYNSPLHF	TGTGCCAGCAGTTTTCAGTTTACCTATAATTCACCCCTCCACTTT
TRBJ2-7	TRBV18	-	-	CASSLPTPPRYEQYF	TGTGCCAGCTCACTTCCGACTCCACCGAGGTACGAGCAGTACTTC
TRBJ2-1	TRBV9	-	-	CASSVGIADNEQFF	TGTGCCAGCAGCGTAGGAATAGCGGACAATGAGCAGTTCTTC
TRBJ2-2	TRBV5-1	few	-	CASSLEGGRTGELFF	TGCGCCAGCAGCTTGGAAGGAGGGAGGACCGGGGAGCTGTTTTTT
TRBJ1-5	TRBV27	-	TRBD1	CASSYRFGTVRTGFNQPQHF	TGTGCCAGCAGTTACAGATTCGGGACCGTAAGGACAGGGTTCAATCAGCCCCAGCATTTT
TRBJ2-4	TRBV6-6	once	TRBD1	CASSYPTGAVRNIQYF	TGTGCCAGCAGTTACCCCACAGGGGCGGTGAGAAACATTCAGTACTTC
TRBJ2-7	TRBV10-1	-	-	CASSKALPAAPYEQYF	TGCGCCAGCAGTAAAGCCCTACCGGCGGCTCCCTACGAGCAGTACTTC
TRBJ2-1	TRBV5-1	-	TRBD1	CASSLGTVNNEQFF	TGCGCCAGCAGCTTAGGGACAGTGAACAATGAGCAGTTCTTC
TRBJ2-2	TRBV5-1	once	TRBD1	CASTSRGPNTGELFF	TGCGCCAGCACTTCAAGGGGGCCAAACACCGGGGAGCTGTTTTTT
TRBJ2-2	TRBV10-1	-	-	CARGPGHPTGELFF	TGCGCCAGGGGACCGGGACACCCCACCGGGGAGCTGTTTTTT
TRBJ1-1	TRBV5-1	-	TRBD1	CASSFTTGTSNTEAFF	TGCGCCAGCAGCTTCACGACAGGGACGTCGAACACTGAAGCTTTCTTT
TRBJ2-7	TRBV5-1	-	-	CASSLVVTTLREQYF	TGCGCCAGCAGCTTGGTCGTGACTACGCTACGGGAGCAGTACTTC